This entry lists 8 T cell receptor beta chains sequenced from one sample in a study of OX40 agonist ivuxolimab in advanced cancers. Profiled with immunoSEQ multiplex PCR; TCRdb holds only in-frame clones, not every one. The sample includes some 50,000 clones, about nine tenths of them seen just once. The sample in question was CD4+ or CD8+ T cells sorted from blood, obtained in a trial of the OX40 agonist ivuxolimab. These receptors originate from an adult with an advanced solid tumor such as melanoma, head and neck, liver or kidney cancer.

The genes are TRBV10-3 and TRBJ2-7, with a tentative D call TRBD2 (6 bases). CDR1 and CDR2 (germline): ENHRY, SYGVKD. V lost 10 bases to trimming and J lost 0 bases, with 19 bases between them. The CDR3 length is 15 residues. This chain's CDR3 is CATWYERAGSYEQYF. DNA of the CDR3: TGTGCCACCTGGTATGAGCGGGCGGGCTCCTACGAGCAGTACTTC.

This clone has a single count. The V and J genes are TRBV28 and TRBJ1-1; 12 bases match TRBD1. Germline CDR1 MDHEN, CDR2 SYDVKM. This CDR3 spans 15 amino acids. With V trimmed by 7 bases and J by 5 bases, 8 bases remained unmatched. The CDR3 is CASNYGTGGRTEAFF. The CDR3 region has the DNA TGTGCCAGCAACTACGGGACAGGGGGCCGGACTGAAGCTTTCTTT.

The V gene is TRBV30, the J gene TRBJ1-2; D gene unclear. This CDR3 has 12 residues. V lost 4 bases and J lost 7, with 13 bases in between. Germline V lookup: CDR1 GTSNPN, CDR2 SVGIG (reference sequence). The CDR3 spells CAWKGWSGGYTF. The DNA for the CDR3 is TGTGCCTGGAAGGGTTGGAGTGGTGGCTACACCTTC.

This chain links TRBV30 with TRBJ2-1; no clear D. V dropped 0 bases and J dropped 0 bases, with 9 bases sitting between them. Germline V gives CDR1 GTSNPN, CDR2 SVGIG (reference sequence). CDR3 length: 15 residues. CDR3 residues: CAWSVGWDSYNEQFF. The CDR3 DNA reads TGTGCCTGGAGTGTAGGATGGGACTCCTACAATGAGCAGTTCTTC.

The CDR3 nucleotides are TGTGCCAGCAGTTTAGACAGGGGATACGAGCAGTACTTC. Amino acids: CASSLDRGYEQYF. The rearrangement uses TRBV27 and TRBJ2-7; 8 nucleotides align to TRBD1. Germline loops: CDR1 MNHEY, CDR2 SMNVEV (reference sequence). J gave up 4 bases and V 2 bases, and 1 base lay outside the gene matches. The CDR3 contains 13 residues.

The J gene is TRBJ1-5, the V gene TRBV6-5, with D maybe TRBD1 (6 bases). The CDR3 is 14 residues long. Trimming took 8 bases from V and 0 from J, leaving 11 bases between them. Looked up from germline, CDR1 is MNHEY and CDR2 is SVGAGI. The CDR3 loop reads CASGGGHSNQPQHF. The CDR3, as DNA: TGTGCCAGCGGGGGGGGACATAGCAATCAGCCCCAGCATTTT.

The sample holds a few counts of this clone. The CDR3 loop reads CAWSEASQRSYEQYF. CDR3 sequence (DNA): TGTGCCTGGAGTGAGGCTTCTCAGCGGTCCTACGAGCAGTACTTC. The V and J genes are TRBV30 and TRBJ2-7, with TRBD2 as a possible D gene (5 bases). CDR1 is GTSNPN and CDR2 is SVGIG in the germline V gene (reference sequence). This CDR3 region has 15 residues. The V end was cut by 1 base, the J end by 1 base, with 14 bases between.

The chain is built from TRBV30 and TRBJ1-4; no clear D gene. The germline V gene has CDR1 GTSNPN and CDR2 SVGIG (reference sequence). This CDR3 is 13 amino acids long. Trimming took off 0 bases at V and 5 bases at J, with 7 bases between the two ends. This CDR3 reads CAWSVRWNEKLFF. Here the CDR3 DNA reads TGTGCCTGGAGTGTAAGGTGGAATGAAAAACTGTTTTTT.